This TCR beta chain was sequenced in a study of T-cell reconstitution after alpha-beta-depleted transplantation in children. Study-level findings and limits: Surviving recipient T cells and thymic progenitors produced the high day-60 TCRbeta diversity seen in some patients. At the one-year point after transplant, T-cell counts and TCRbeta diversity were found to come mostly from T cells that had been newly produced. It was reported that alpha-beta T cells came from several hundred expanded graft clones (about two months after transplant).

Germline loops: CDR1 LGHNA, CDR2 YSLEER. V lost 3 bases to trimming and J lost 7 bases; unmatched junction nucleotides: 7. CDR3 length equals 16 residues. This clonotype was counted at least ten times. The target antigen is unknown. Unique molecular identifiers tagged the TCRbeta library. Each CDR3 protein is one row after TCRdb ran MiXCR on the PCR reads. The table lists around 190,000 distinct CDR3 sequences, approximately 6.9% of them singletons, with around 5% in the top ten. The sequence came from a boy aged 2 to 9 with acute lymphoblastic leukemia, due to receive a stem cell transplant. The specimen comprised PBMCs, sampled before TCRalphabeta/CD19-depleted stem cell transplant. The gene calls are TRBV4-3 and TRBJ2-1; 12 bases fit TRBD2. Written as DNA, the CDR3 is TGCGCCAGCAGCCATGGCGGACTAGCGGGGCTAAATGAGCAGTTCTTC. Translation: CASSHGGLAGLNEQFF.